The TCR beta chain under discussion was sequenced for a study of blood T cell repertoires in COVID-19. CDR1 and CDR2 from the germline V gene are SNHLY and FYNNEI. CDR3 size: 14 residues. J gave up 5 bases and V 3 bases, and 4 bases lay outside the gene matches. As regards this clone: At the DNA level, this CDR3 is encoded by other sequences in the same sample as well.

Sequencing was performed with immunoSEQ multiplex PCR; in TCRdb, only in-frame clones are kept and a portion is missing. This sample has a few hundred thousand clones, with approximately 80% found just once. This chain links TRBV2 with TRBJ1-2, with TRBD1 matching 9 bases. The receptor was derived from a human donor in a cohort sampled during active COVID-19. The specimen sequenced was peripheral blood. The CDR3 nucleotides read TGTGCCAGCAGTGACCGACAGGGGGGTTATGGCTACACCTTC. It specifies CASSDRQGGYGYTF.